Listed below are T cell receptor beta chains from one sample, sequenced in a study of CD8 T cells in Susac syndrome. One entry per CDR3 protein results from TCRdb running MiXCR on the immunoSEQ multiplex PCR reads. In the table there are about 240,000 distinct CDR3 sequences, 90% to 96% of which are singletons. Source material: CD4+ T cells from PBMCs. These receptors were collected from a human donor with Susac syndrome. CDR3s include the opening cysteine and the closing phenylalanine or tryptophan. Fields, in order: CDR3 length, J gene, V gene, CDR3 protein.

15 | TRBJ1-2 | TRBV4-1 | CASSQVLWASYGYTF
15 | TRBJ2-1 | TRBV24-1 | CATSDSGQGRNEQFF
14 | TRBJ1-5 | TRBV30 | CAWSDGQSNQPQHF
15 | TRBJ1-4 | TRBV12-3/TRBV12-4 | CASSSGGATNEKLFF
16 | TRBJ2-4 | TRBV12-3/TRBV12-4 | CASSLVHWGAKNIQYF
17 | TRBJ2-5 | TRBV24-1 | CATRIIRGQRVCETQYF
13 | TRBJ2-1 | TRBV18 | CASCRDRGNEQFF
14 | TRBJ1-1 | TRBV7-8 | CASSLGHRDTEAFF
14 | TRBJ2-7 | TRBV6-2/TRBV6-3 | CASSGTSGRYGQYF
16 | TRBJ2-7 | TRBV6-6 | CASRPDRAGDSYEQYF
15 | TRBJ1-1 | TRBV9 | CASSVVATSNTEAFF
11 | TRBJ1-2 | TRBV28 | CASKQAWGYTF
11 | TRBJ1-1 | TRBV29-1 | CSGNRGSEAFF
13 | TRBJ2-5 | TRBV20-1 | CSAIRTGIKTQYF
11 | TRBJ2-7 | TRBV3-1 | CASSNLWEQYF
14 | TRBJ2-7 | TRBV18 | CASSPPYGPYEQYF
14 | TRBJ1-1 | TRBV7-9 | CASSSTQGRTEAFF
16 | TRBJ1-1 | TRBV21-1 | CASSKAWGHLNTEAFF
13 | TRBJ1-4 | TRBV29-1 | CSVLRDGGEKLFF
14 | TRBJ2-7 | TRBV6-5 | CASRTTGIVFEQYF
15 | TRBJ2-3 | TRBV4-1 | CASSLRTSGRDTQYF
12 | TRBJ2-1 | TRBV28 | CATHLRMGEQFF
14 | TRBJ1-1 | TRBV28 | CASSQGTVPQGAFF
14 | TRBJ1-2 | TRBV2 | CASSKTGGAGGYTF
14 | TRBJ1-5 | TRBV10-3 | CAIRREGGNQPQHF
16 | TRBJ2-7 | TRBV24-1 | CATSDPGQGGVYEQYF
16 | TRBJ2-2 | TRBV5-4 | CASSPNPGPLDGELFF
13 | TRBJ2-3 | TRBV29-1 | CSVGTGSTDTQYF
15 | TRBJ2-7 | TRBV19 | CASSNLRQDSYEQYF
12 | TRBJ1-2 | TRBV29-1 | CSVEDPRVGYTF
14 | TRBJ2-1 | TRBV7-3 | CASSFDGGYNEQFF
16 | TRBJ1-5 | TRBV6-6 | CASSYLRQGAGQPQHF
11 | TRBJ1-1 | TRBV7-9 | CASSKGTEAFF
13 | TRBJ2-5 | TRBV24-1 | CATSDPGSVTQYF
13 | TRBJ1-1 | TRBV20-1 | CSGLIGRDTEAFF
14 | TRBJ2-5 | TRBV14 | CASSPRTGTETQYF
14 | TRBJ2-7 | TRBV30 | CAWSAGTDIYEQYF
12 | TRBJ2-5 | TRBV20-1 | CSARVGEETQYF
14 | TRBJ2-3 | TRBV11-2 | CASSLVLYTDTQYF
13 | TRBJ2-1 | TRBV30 | CAWSRSDYNEQFF
15 | TRBJ2-2 | TRBV14 | CASSQTGWRTGELFF
12 | TRBJ1-5 | TRBV15 | CATSRDRQPQHF
15 | TRBJ1-1 | TRBV9 | CASSLTPVRNTEAFF
14 | TRBJ2-2 | TRBV5-6 | CASSFWGRPGELFF
9 | TRBJ2-7 | TRBV12-5 | CASDHEQYF
15 | TRBJ2-5 | TRBV19 | CASSKATGYGETQYF
12 | TRBJ2-1 | TRBV3-1 | CASSLEFNEQFF
11 | TRBJ2-7 | TRBV28 | CASSLIGEQYF
15 | TRBJ2-5 | TRBV30 | CAWSVGRTSEETQYF
14 | TRBJ2-7 | TRBV29-1 | CSVSRVARGYEQYF
14 | TRBJ2-5 | TRBV20-1 | CSATRVTGQETQYF
14 | TRBJ2-7 | TRBV3-1 | CASSQRRADYEQYF
13 | TRBJ1-1 | TRBV29-1 | CSAGGGTYTEAFF
14 | TRBJ2-3 | TRBV2 | CASSWDRPPDTQYF
15 | TRBJ2-1 | TRBV4-1 | CASSGQGLSYNEQFF
13 | TRBJ2-2 | TRBV20-1 | CSARGLNTGELFF
15 | TRBJ2-6 | TRBV12-3/TRBV12-4 | CACNPVGTGANVLTF
16 | TRBJ2-7 | TRBV9 | CASSPHETGGWYEQYF
12 | TRBJ2-1 | TRBV27 | CASSLPIGEQFF
14 | TRBJ2-5 | TRBV9 | CASSVVSSGETQYF